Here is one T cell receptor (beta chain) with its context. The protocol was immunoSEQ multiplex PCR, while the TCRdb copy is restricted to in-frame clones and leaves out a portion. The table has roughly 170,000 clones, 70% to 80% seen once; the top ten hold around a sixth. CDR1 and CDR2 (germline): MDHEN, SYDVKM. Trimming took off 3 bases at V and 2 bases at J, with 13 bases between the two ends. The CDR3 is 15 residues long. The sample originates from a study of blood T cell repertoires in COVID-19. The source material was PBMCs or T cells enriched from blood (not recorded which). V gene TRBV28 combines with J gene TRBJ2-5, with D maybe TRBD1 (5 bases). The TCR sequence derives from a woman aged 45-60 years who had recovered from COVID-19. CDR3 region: CASSFSPGRQETQYF. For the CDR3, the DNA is TGTGCCAGCAGTTTCAGTCCAGGGCGGCAAGAGACCCAGTACTTC.